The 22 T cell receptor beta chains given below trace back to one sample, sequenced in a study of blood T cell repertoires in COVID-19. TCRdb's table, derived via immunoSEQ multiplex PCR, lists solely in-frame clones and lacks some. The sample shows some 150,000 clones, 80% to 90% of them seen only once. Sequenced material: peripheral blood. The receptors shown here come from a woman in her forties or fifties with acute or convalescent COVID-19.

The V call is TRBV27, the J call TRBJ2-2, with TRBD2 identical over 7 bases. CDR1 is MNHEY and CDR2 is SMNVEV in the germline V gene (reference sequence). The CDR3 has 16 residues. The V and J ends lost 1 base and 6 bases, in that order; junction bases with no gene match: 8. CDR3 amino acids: CASSLWRRGGSGELFF. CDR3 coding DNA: TGTGCCAGCAGTTTATGGCGACGCGGGGGATCCGGGGAGCTGTTTTTT.

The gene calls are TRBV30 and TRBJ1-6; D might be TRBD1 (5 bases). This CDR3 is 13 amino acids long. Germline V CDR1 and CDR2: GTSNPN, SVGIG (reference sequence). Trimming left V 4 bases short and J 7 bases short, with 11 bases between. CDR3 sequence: CAWMAGRNSPLHF. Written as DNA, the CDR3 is TGTGCCTGGATGGCAGGGAGGAATTCACCCCTCCACTTT.

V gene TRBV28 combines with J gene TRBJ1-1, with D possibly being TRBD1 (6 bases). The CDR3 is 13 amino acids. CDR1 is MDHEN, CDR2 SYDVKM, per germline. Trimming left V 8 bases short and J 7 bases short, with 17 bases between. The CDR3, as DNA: TGTGCCAGCGGACTGAGGCCAGGGGTTGAAGCTTTCTTT. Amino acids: CASGLRPGVEAFF.

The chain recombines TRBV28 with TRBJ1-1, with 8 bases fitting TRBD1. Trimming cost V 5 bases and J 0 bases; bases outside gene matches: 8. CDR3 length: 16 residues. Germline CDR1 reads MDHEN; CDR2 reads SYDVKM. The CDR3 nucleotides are TGTGCCAGCAGTCCCGACAGGGGTTGGATGAACACTGAAGCTTTCTTT. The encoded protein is CASSPDRGWMNTEAFF.

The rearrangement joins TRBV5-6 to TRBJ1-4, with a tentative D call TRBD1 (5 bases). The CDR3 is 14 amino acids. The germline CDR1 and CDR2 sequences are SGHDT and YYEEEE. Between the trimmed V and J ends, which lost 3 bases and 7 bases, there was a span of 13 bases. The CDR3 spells CASSSSMGGEKLFF. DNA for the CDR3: TGTGCCAGCAGCTCCTCGATGGGGGGTGAAAAACTGTTTTTT. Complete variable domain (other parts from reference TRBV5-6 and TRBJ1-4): DAGVTQSPTHLIKTRGQQVTLRCSPKSGHDTVSWYQQALGQGPQFIFQYYEEEERQRGNFPDRFSGHQFPNYSSELNVNALLLGDSALYLCASSSSMGGEKLFFGSGTQLSVL.

CDR3 sequence (DNA): TGTGCCAGCAGTTTGTATAGGGGGAATGAGCAGTTCTTC. Its translation is CASSLYRGNEQFF. This chain uses TRBV12-3 or TRBV12-4 with TRBJ2-1; perhaps TRBD1 as D (6 bases). The CDR3 is 13 residues long. The V end was cut by 3 bases, the J end by 7 bases, with 10 bases between.

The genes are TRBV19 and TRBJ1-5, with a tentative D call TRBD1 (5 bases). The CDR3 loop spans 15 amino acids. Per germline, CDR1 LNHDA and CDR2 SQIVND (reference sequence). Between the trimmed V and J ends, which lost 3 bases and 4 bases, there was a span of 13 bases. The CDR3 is CASSIGGGGNQPQHF. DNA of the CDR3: TGTGCCAGTAGTATTGGTGGGGGAGGGAATCAGCCCCAGCATTTT. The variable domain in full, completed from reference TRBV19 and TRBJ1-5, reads DGGITQSPKYLFRKEGQNVTLSCEQNLNHDAMYWYRQDPGQGLRLIYYSQIVNDFQKGDIAEGYSVSREKKESFPLTVTSAQKNPTAFYLCASSIGGGGNQPQHFGDGTRLSIL.

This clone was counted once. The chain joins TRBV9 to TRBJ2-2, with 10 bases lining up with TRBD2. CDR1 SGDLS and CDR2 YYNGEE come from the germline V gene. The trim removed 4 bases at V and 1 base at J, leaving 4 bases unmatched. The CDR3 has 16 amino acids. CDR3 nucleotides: TGTGCCAGCAGCTTACGACTAGCGGGGAACACCGGGGAGCTGTTTTTT. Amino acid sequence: CASSLRLAGNTGELFF.

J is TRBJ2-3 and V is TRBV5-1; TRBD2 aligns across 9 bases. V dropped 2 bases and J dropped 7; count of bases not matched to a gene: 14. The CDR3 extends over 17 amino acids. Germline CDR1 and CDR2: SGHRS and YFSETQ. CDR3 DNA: TGCGCCAGCAGCTTAGCCCTGACTAGCGGAGTCTCGCATACGCAGTATTTT. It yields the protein CASSLALTSGVSHTQYF.

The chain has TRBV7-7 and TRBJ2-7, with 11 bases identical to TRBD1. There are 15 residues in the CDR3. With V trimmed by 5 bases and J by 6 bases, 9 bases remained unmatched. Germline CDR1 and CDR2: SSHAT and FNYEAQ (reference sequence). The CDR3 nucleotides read TGTGCCAGCAGCGCCCGTCCCGGGACAGGGGGCGAGCAGTACTTC. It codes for CASSARPGTGGEQYF.

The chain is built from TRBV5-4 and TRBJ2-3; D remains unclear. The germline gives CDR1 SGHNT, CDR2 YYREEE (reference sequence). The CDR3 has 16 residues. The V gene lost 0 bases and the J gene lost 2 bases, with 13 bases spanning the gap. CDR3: CASSLANSRATDTQYF. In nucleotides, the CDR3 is TGTGCCAGCAGCTTGGCCAATTCTCGAGCCACAGATACGCAGTATTTT.

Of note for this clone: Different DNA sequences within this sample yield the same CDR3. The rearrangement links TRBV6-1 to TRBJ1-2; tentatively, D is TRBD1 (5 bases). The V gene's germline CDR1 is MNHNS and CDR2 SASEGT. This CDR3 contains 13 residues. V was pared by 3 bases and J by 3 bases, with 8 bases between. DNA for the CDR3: TGTGCCAGCAGTGAGGCGGGGGACTATGGCTACACCTTC. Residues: CASSEAGDYGYTF.

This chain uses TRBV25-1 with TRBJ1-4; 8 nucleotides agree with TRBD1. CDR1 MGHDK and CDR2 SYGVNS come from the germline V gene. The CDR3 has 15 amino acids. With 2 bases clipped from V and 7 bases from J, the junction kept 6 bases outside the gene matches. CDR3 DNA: TGTGCCAGCAGTGAAGCAGGGGGCGATTCTGAAAAACTGTTTTTT. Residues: CASSEAGGDSEKLFF.

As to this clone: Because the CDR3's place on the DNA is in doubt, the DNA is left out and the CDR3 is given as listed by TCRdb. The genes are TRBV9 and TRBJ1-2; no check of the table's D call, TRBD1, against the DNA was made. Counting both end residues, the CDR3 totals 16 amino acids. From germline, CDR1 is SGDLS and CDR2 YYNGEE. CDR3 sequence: CASSVAAGTGPFGVTF.

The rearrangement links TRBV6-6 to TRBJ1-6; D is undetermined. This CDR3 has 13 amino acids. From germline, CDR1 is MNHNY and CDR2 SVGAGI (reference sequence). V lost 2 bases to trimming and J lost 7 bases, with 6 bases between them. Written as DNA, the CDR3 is TGTGCCAGCAGTTACGCACAGAATTCACCCCTCCACTTT. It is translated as CASSYAQNSPLHF.

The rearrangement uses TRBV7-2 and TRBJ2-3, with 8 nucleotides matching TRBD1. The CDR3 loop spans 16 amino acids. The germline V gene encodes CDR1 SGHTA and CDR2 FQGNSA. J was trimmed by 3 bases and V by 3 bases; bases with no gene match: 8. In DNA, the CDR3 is TGTGCCAGCAGCTTTTCGGGCAACAGGGGGACAGATACGCAGTATTTT. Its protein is CASSFSGNRGTDTQYF.

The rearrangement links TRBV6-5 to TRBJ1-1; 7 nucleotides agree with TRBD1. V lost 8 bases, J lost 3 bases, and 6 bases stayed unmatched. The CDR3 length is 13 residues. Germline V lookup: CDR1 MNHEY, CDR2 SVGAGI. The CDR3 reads CASPRDRYTEAFF. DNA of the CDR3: TGTGCCAGCCCCCGGGACAGATACACTGAAGCTTTCTTT.

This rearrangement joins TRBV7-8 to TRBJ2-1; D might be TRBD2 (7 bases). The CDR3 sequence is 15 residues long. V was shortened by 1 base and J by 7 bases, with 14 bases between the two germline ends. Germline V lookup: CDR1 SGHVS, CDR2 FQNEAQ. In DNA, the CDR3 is TGTGCCAGCAGCTTAGGGGGAGGGACAAAAAATGAGCAGTTCTTC. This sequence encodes CASSLGGGTKNEQFF. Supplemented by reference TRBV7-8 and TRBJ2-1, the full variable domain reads GAGVSQSPRYKVAKRGQDVALRCDPISGHVSLFWYQQALGQGPEFLTYFQNEAQLDKSGLPSDRFFAERPEGSVSTLKIQRTQQEDSAVYLCASSLGGGTKNEQFFGPGTRLTVL.

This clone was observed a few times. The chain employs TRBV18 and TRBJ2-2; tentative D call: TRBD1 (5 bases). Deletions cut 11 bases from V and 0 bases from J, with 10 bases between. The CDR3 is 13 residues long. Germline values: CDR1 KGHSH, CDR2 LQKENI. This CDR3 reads CACTTANTGELFF. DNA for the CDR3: TGTGCCTGCACGACAGCGAACACCGGGGAGCTGTTTTTT.

CDR3 bases: TGTGCCTGGAGTGTACTGAGGACAGGGGGCGGTAGCAATCAGCCCCAGCATTTT. Its translation is CAWSVLRTGGGSNQPQHF. J is TRBJ1-5 and V is TRBV30; 11 bases are a match to TRBD1. Germline CDR1 GTSNPN, CDR2 SVGIG (reference sequence). This CDR3 is built from 18 residues. V was pared by 0 bases and J by 0 bases, with 7 bases of the junction left unmatched.

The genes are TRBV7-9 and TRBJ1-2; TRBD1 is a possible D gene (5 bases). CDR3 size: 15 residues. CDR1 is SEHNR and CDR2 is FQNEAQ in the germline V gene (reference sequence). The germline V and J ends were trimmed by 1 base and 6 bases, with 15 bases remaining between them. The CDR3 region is CASSLEGGGADGYTF. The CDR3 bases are TGTGCCAGCAGCTTAGAGGGTGGTGGGGCAGATGGCTACACCTTC.

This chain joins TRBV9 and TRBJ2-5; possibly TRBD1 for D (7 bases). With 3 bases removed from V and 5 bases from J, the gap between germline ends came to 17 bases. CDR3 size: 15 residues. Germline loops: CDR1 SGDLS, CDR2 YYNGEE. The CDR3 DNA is TGTGCCAGCAGCGCGACAGGGACGGGGGCGGAGACCCAGTACTTC. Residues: CASSATGTGAETQYF.